The next 21 T cell receptor beta chains were all read from a single sample in a study of T cell responses to AZD1222 COVID-19 vaccine. Sequencing was performed with immunoSEQ multiplex PCR; in TCRdb, only in-frame clones are kept and a portion is missing. The sample records more than 100,000 clones, 70% to 90% being singletons. This specimen was peripheral blood, taken on day 0 of AZD1222 vaccination. These receptors originate from an adult in good health.

The chain combines TRBV13 with TRBJ1-1, with TRBD1 matching over 7 bases. V lost 2 bases, J lost 7 bases, and 10 bases stayed unmatched. CDR3 length equals 15 residues. CDR1 is PRHDT and CDR2 is FYEKMQ in the germline V gene (reference sequence). CDR3: CASSLNTRQGNEAFF. CDR3 DNA: TGTGCCAGCAGCTTAAACACCCGACAGGGAAATGAAGCTTTCTTT.

The rearrangement uses TRBV24-1 and TRBJ2-1, with 10 nucleotides matching TRBD2. Germline V lookup: CDR1 KGHDR, CDR2 SFDVKD. Trimming took 5 bases from V and 7 from J; bases not matched to a gene: 4. The CDR3 contains 14 residues. The CDR3 is CATSGVSGGNEQFF. Here the CDR3 DNA reads TGTGCCACCAGTGGGGTTAGCGGGGGGAATGAGCAGTTCTTC.

This clone came up once. This rearrangement joins TRBV3-1 (or the pseudogene TRBV3-2) to TRBJ2-7, with D perhaps matching TRBD2 (5 bases). This CDR3 region has 16 residues. The V end was cut by 1 base, the J end by 7 bases, with 20 bases between. Germline CDR1 and CDR2: LGHDT and YNNKEL (reference sequence). The CDR3 region has the DNA TGTGCCAGCAGCCAAGGCTCCGGGATCTCCTCGGGAGAGCAGTACTTC. Translation: CASSQGSGISSGEQYF.

This clone was picked up one time. V usage is TRBV6-2 or TRBV6-3 and J usage is TRBJ1-5, with 10 positions matching TRBD1. Looked up from germline, CDR1 is MNHEY and CDR2 is SVGEGT. J gave up 4 bases and V 5 bases, and 8 bases lay outside the gene matches. The CDR3 length is 16 residues. CDR3 coding DNA: TGTGCCAGCAGTACCCGGGACAGGGGCCGTAATCAGCCCCAGCATTTT. Amino acid sequence: CASSTRDRGRNQPQHF.

This clone was seen a single time. The rearrangement uses TRBV11-2 and TRBJ1-4; no reliable D call. The CDR3 totals 13 residues. Trimming removed 5 bases from V and 10 bases from J, with 14 bases in between. In germline, CDR1 is SGHAT, CDR2 FQNNGV. The CDR3 coding sequence is TGTGCCAGCAGCGCGGGCCACCCCAGAAAACTGTTTTTT. Its protein is CASSAGHPRKLFF.

The chain couples TRBV4-1 to TRBJ2-7; D is unclear. CDR1 is MGHRA, CDR2 YSYEKL, per germline. This CDR3 has 14 amino acids. V was shortened by 0 bases and J by 3 bases, with 9 bases between the two germline ends. The DNA for the CDR3 is TGCGCCAGCAGCCAAGATGACATCAACTACGAGCAGTACTTC. Its protein is CASSQDDINYEQYF.

This rearrangement joins TRBV23-1 to TRBJ1-2; TRBD1 might be the D (5 bases). TRBV23-1 is classed as an ORF, of uncertain function. This CDR3 is 16 amino acids long. V lost 2 bases to trimming and J lost 4 bases, with 17 bases between them. The CDR3 protein is CASSQGQPGKLYGYTF. The CDR3 DNA follows: TGCGCCAGCAGTCAAGGTCAGCCAGGGAAACTCTATGGCTACACCTTC.

CDR3 sequence: CASSYPLSGDTEAFF. CDR3 in DNA: TGTGCCAGCAGTTACCCACTTTCTGGGGACACTGAAGCTTTCTTT. The V call is TRBV6-6, the J call TRBJ1-1, with D uncertain. The germline V and J ends were trimmed by 2 bases and 3 bases, with 13 bases remaining between them. Looked up from germline, CDR1 is MNHNY and CDR2 is SVGAGI (reference sequence). The CDR3 runs to 15 residues.

V gene TRBV19 combines with J gene TRBJ1-2; maybe TRBD1 (6 bases). Germline V gives CDR1 LNHDA, CDR2 SQIVND (reference sequence). The CDR3 totals 12 residues. The V and J ends lost 10 bases and 7 bases respectively, with 16 bases between them. The CDR3 DNA sequence: TGTGCCATATCGCAGGGGAACCTTGGCTACACCTTC. This encodes CAISQGNLGYTF.

This chain links TRBV3-1 (or the pseudogene TRBV3-2) with TRBJ2-1; 10 bases match TRBD2. Per germline, CDR1 LGHDT and CDR2 YNNKEL (reference sequence). The CDR3 runs 16 residues. J was trimmed by 2 bases and V by 3 bases; bases with no gene match: 4. The CDR3, as DNA: TGTGCCAGCAGCCACGGCGGACTAGCGGCCTACAATGAGCAGTTCTTC. It translates to CASSHGGLAAYNEQFF.

This clone was seen a handful of times. The genes are TRBV5-6 and TRBJ2-1; 9 bases fit TRBD1. V gave up 0 bases and J gave up 6 bases; unmatched junction bases: 4. The CDR3 spans 15 residues. CDR1 SGHDT and CDR2 YYEEEE come from the germline V gene. DNA of the CDR3: TGTGCCAGCAGCTTGGCGGGACAGGGCTCCAATGAGCAGTTCTTC. Translated, it gives CASSLAGQGSNEQFF.

J is TRBJ1-1 and V is TRBV19; D is perhaps TRBD1 (6 bases). The CDR3 is 15 residues long. The ends were cut back, 7 bases at V and 2 bases at J, with 17 bases in the middle. Germline loops: CDR1 LNHDA, CDR2 SQIVND (reference sequence). The CDR3 DNA is TGTGCCAGTATCGCGGGACAACAGAGCAACACTGAAGCTTTCTTT. Translating it yields CASIAGQQSNTEAFF.

For this clone: This sample includes further DNA sequences coding for the same CDR3. The chain couples TRBV5-1 to TRBJ2-5; D unclear. CDR1 is SGHRS, CDR2 YFSETQ, per germline. V was cut by 0 bases and J by 3 bases, with 3 bases left in between. The CDR3 contains 12 residues. Here the CDR3 reads CASSLEEETQYF. As DNA, the CDR3 is TGCGCCAGCAGCTTGGAAGAAGAGACCCAGTACTTC.

This sequence joins TRBV6-4 and TRBJ1-2, with a possible D match to TRBD1 (5 bases). The CDR3 is 18 residues long. Germline values: CDR1 MRHNA, CDR2 SNTAGT. V was shortened by 7 bases and J by 1 base, with 25 bases between the two germline ends. The CDR3 sequence: CASNTIGTPSYSNYGYTF. The CDR3 DNA reads TGTGCCAGCAACACAATCGGGACGCCGTCCTACAGTAACTATGGCTACACCTTC.

The chain carries TRBV15 and TRBJ1-2, with TRBD1 identical over 8 bases. This CDR3 contains 15 residues. Germline V gives CDR1 LNHNV, CDR2 YYDKDF (reference sequence). V shed 4 bases and J 2 bases; nucleotides not matched to a gene: 6. The CDR3 spells CATSTWTGLNYGYTF. The CDR3 DNA is TGTGCCACCAGCACCTGGACAGGGCTGAACTATGGCTACACCTTC.

The chain links TRBV19 to TRBJ1-4, with no clear D. V lost 3 bases and J 5 bases, leaving 13 bases between the germline ends. The CDR3 spans 15 residues. Germline CDR1 LNHDA, CDR2 SQIVND (reference sequence). The DNA for the CDR3 is TGTGCCAGTAGTATTAGGCCAAGAGAGAATGAAAAACTGTTTTTT. Amino acid sequence: CASSIRPRENEKLFF.

Written as DNA, the CDR3 is TGTGCCAGCAACTCTGGGGGGCCCACTGAAGCTTTCTTT. It specifies CASNSGGPTEAFF. The V call is TRBV9, the J call TRBJ1-1; D possibly corresponds to TRBD1 (6 bases). V was trimmed by 6 bases and J by 4 bases, leaving 13 bases between them. CDR3 size: 13 residues. From germline, CDR1 is SGDLS and CDR2 YYNGEE.

The chain employs TRBV24-1 and TRBJ2-2; D is possibly TRBD1 (5 bases). Trimming stripped 7 bases from V and 4 bases from J, with 12 bases between. The germline CDR1 and CDR2 sequences are KGHDR and SFDVKD. This CDR3 is 14 amino acids long. In DNA form, the CDR3 reads TGTGCCACCAGAGAAGCAGGGCTCACCGGGGAGCTGTTTTTT. Its translation is CATREAGLTGELFF.

The chain couples TRBV4-1 to TRBJ2-1, with D perhaps being TRBD1 or TRBD2 (6 bases each). The ends were cut back, 1 base at V and 12 bases at J, with 16 bases in the middle. Looked up from germline, CDR1 is MGHRA and CDR2 is YSYEKL. The CDR3 loop spans 14 amino acids. Here the CDR3 reads CASSQVRWRGWQFF. The CDR3 DNA reads as TGCGCCAGCAGCCAAGTGAGATGGAGGGGGTGGCAGTTCTTC.

The gene calls are TRBV27 and TRBJ1-1; a possible D gene is TRBD1 (5 bases). V was shortened by 1 base and J by 4 bases, with 10 bases between the two germline ends. This CDR3 contains 14 residues. Germline CDR1 reads MNHEY; CDR2 reads SMNVEV (reference sequence). CDR3 residues: CASSLFQGGTEAFF. For the CDR3, the DNA is TGTGCCAGCAGTTTATTCCAGGGAGGCACTGAAGCTTTCTTT.

This chain uses TRBV30 with TRBJ2-1; unclear D gene. Trimming took off 1 base at V and 7 bases at J, with 5 bases between the two ends. Germline V gene sequence: CDR1 GTSNPN, CDR2 SVGIG (reference sequence). The CDR3 is made up of 11 amino acids. CDR3 DNA: TGTGCCTGGAGTGCACTAAATGAGCAGTTCTTC. It yields the protein CAWSALNEQFF.